This T cell receptor (beta chain) appears in the sequencing data of a study of radiation and T cells in renal cell carcinoma. Study findings and constraints: From baseline, blood top tumor clonotypes peaked at 2 weeks post-radiation. Without pretreatment biopsies, baseline tumor clonotype presence was undetermined.

For this clone: Antigen specificity is unknown.

Specified time point: blood 4 weeks post-SBRT, at nephrectomy. Sample treatment: 15 Gy SBRT to primary tumor, nephrectomy 4 weeks later. The CDR3 length is 16 residues. Germline lookup yields CDR1 LNHDA and CDR2 SQIVND (reference sequence). With V trimmed by 2 bases and J by 6 bases, 10 bases remained unmatched. The data were produced by immunoSEQ multiplex PCR, yet TCRdb's version contains in-frame clones alone and is incomplete. This sample has about 76,000 clones; 80% to 90% occur once, and the top ten carry 5% to 7.5%. The chain recombines TRBV19 with TRBJ2-7, with 10 bases matching TRBD1. This receptor was identified in a woman aged 70-85 years with renal cell carcinoma. Source: blood, taken from a patient whose treatment included radiotherapy and nephrectomy. The CDR3 here is CASSILVGTGDREQYF. CDR3 DNA sequence: TGTGCCAGTAGTATACTGGTAGGGACAGGGGATCGCGAGCAGTACTTC. Full variable domain (remainder filled in from reference TRBV19 and TRBJ2-7): DGGITQSPKYLFRKEGQNVTLSCEQNLNHDAMYWYRQDPGQGLRLIYYSQIVNDFQKGDIAEGYSVSREKKESFPLTVTSAQKNPTAFYLCASSILVGTGDREQYFGPGTRLTVT.